The source of this T cell receptor beta chain is a study of T cells after yellow fever vaccination. Study at large: Preparing low-cell-number fractions relied on SMART-Seq v4 Ultra Low Input. Findings and limits, study-wide: Faster peaking, at day 5 versus 15, marked a secondary response that was weaker.

The V gene end was trimmed by 3 bases and the J gene end by 7 bases; junction bases not matched to a gene: 8. The V gene's germline CDR1 is LNHNV and CDR2 YYDKDF (reference sequence). CDR3 size: 15 residues. MiXCR was run by TCRdb on the 5' RACE reads, yielding one entry per CDR3 protein. Counted here are 300,000 or so distinct CDR3 sequences, 10% to 15% occurring once; the ten biggest clones make up 0.5% to 0.6%. This clonotype has just a few counts. The antigen remains undetermined. The sample in question was CD4+ T cells sorted from PBMCs, obtained 45 days after the yellow fever booster vaccination. The sequence derives from a man aged 30 to 45 who received the YFV17D yellow fever vaccine. This chain uses TRBV15 with TRBJ2-1, with 8 positions matching TRBD2. In DNA, the CDR3 is TGTGCCACCAGCAGGGTCAGCGGGAGAGTAAATGAGCAGTTCTTC. It is translated as CATSRVSGRVNEQFF.